This T cell receptor (beta chain) appears in the sequencing data of a study of blood T cell repertoires in COVID-19. On the study more broadly: COVID-19 samples collected from the United States, Italy and Spain covered acute and convalescent phases.

The table lists this clone with a few counts. Germline is not matched at one junction end, which may reflect a read error. In the study's own analysis: Scientists estimated how many nucleated cells there were by amplifying reference gene primers. Clones were sequenced by immunoSEQ multiplex PCR, and TCRdb holds only the in-frame ones, with some missing. V, J and clone size are those of that table, while D and trimming were read from the DNA. The sample includes tens of thousands of clones, approximately 91% of them seen just once. The sequence was obtained from a man between 65 and 79 years old with acute or convalescent COVID-19. Input material: peripheral blood.

The CDR3 here is CASSESSLAAVTGELFF. CDR3 nucleotides: TGCGCCAGCAGCGAGTCCTCACTAGCGGCCGTTACCGGGGAGCTGTTTTTT. The chain has TRBV10-2 and TRBJ2-2; 8 bases are a match to TRBD2. The germline CDR1 and CDR2 sequences are WSHSY and SAAADI. The length of the CDR3 is 17 residues.